The 16 T cell receptor beta chains below come from one sample, sequenced in a study of blood T cell repertoires in COVID-19. Clones were sequenced by immunoSEQ multiplex PCR, and TCRdb holds only the in-frame ones, with some missing. The sample shows roughly 500,000 clones, about 88% of them seen only once. The sequencing sample was made of peripheral blood. These TCRs come from a man aged 18 to 30 with COVID-19, enrolled during active disease.

V and J are TRBV5-4 and TRBJ1-2; D might be TRBD1 (6 bases). This CDR3 region has 14 residues. Trimming pared 4 bases from V and 0 bases from J, leaving 10 bases between. Per germline, CDR1 SGHNT and CDR2 YYREEE (reference sequence). CDR3 nucleotide sequence: TGTGCCAGCAGCCTGGGGACACCTAACTATGGCTACACCTTC. Its protein product is CASSLGTPNYGYTF.

The J gene is TRBJ2-3, the V gene TRBV24-1; 11 bases match TRBD2. There are 13 residues in the CDR3. CDR1 is KGHDR, CDR2 SFDVKD, per germline. Trimming at V came to 5 bases and at J to 14 bases, leaving 8 bases not matched to a gene. Here the CDR3 DNA reads TGTGCCACCAGTGCCACTAGCGGGGGACCGGGGTATTTT. Encoded protein: CATSATSGGPGYF.

CDR3 nucleotides: TGTGCCAGCAGTTTATTCCCTACTAGCGGGAGTTTTCTAAACGGGGAGCTGTTTTTT. It encodes CASSLFPTSGSFLNGELFF. The V and J genes are TRBV27 and TRBJ2-2, with 11 bases fitting TRBD2. Trimming cost V 1 base and J 7 bases; bases outside gene matches: 14. The CDR3 has 19 amino acids. Germline CDR1 and CDR2: MNHEY and SMNVEV (reference sequence).

The genes are TRBV25-1 and TRBJ2-7; 9 bases line up with TRBD1. Germline CDR1 and CDR2: MGHDK and SYGVNS. The V and J ends lost 3 bases and 6 bases, in that order; junction bases with no gene match: 6. The length of the CDR3 is 14 residues. The CDR3 DNA sequence: TGTGCCAGCAGTGAGACAGGGGGTTCTTCCGAGCAGTACTTC. The encoded protein is CASSETGGSSEQYF.

The rearrangement joins TRBV29-1 to TRBJ1-3; no clear D gene. This CDR3 is 13 amino acids long. Between the trimmed V and J ends, which lost 5 bases and 5 bases, there was a span of 13 bases. Germline V gives CDR1 SQVTM, CDR2 ANQGSEA. CDR3 sequence: CSVKGGDRNTIYF. DNA for the CDR3: TGCAGCGTTAAAGGCGGAGACCGAAACACCATATATTTT. Full variable domain (missing parts from reference TRBV29-1 and TRBJ1-3): SAVISQKPSRDICQRGTSLTIQCQVDSQVTMMFWYRQQPGQSLTLIATANQGSEATYESGFVIDKFPISRPNLTFSTLTVSNMSPEDSSIYLCSVKGGDRNTIYFGEGSWLTVV.

This clone occurred a few times. V gene TRBV5-1 combines with J gene TRBJ1-2; a weak D match, TRBD1 (6 bases). Germline V gives CDR1 SGHRS, CDR2 YFSETQ. CDR3 size: 15 residues. Trimming pared 4 bases from V and 2 bases from J, leaving 15 bases between. Written as DNA, the CDR3 is TGCGCCAGCAGCCCGGGGGGGGCCCTGAACTATGGCTACACCTTC. Protein: CASSPGGALNYGYTF.

In DNA form, the CDR3 reads TGTGCCAGCAGTTCTACTAGAGCGGGCTCCTACAATGAGCAGTTCTTC. Protein product: CASSSTRAGSYNEQFF. The rearrangement uses TRBV6-5 and TRBJ2-1, with D possibly matching TRBD2 (6 bases). Deletions cut 4 bases from V and 0 bases from J, with 13 bases between. Germline V gene sequence: CDR1 MNHEY, CDR2 SVGAGI. CDR3 length: 16 residues.

The gene calls are TRBV7-2 and TRBJ2-7; tentative D call: TRBD2 (6 bases). Per germline, CDR1 SGHTA and CDR2 FQGNSA. Trimming took off 0 bases at V and 7 bases at J, with 7 bases between the two ends. The CDR3 runs 12 residues. CDR3 bases: TGTGCCAGCAGCTTAGCGCGGGGTGAGCAGTACTTC. It is translated as CASSLARGEQYF.

The chain recombines TRBV27 with TRBJ1-1; D possibly corresponds to TRBD1 (6 bases). The CDR3 runs 15 residues. Germline values: CDR1 MNHEY, CDR2 SMNVEV (reference sequence). V lost 2 bases and J 4 bases, leaving 14 bases between the germline ends. CDR3 region: CASSLTGGEGTEAFF. The DNA of the CDR3 is TGTGCCAGCAGTTTAACGGGGGGCGAAGGCACTGAAGCTTTCTTT.

The chain combines TRBV4-1 with TRBJ2-7, with 10 bases aligning to TRBD2. The CDR3 totals 17 residues. The germline V gene has CDR1 MGHRA and CDR2 YSYEKL. V lost 1 base to trimming and J lost 1 base; unmatched junction nucleotides: 7. CDR3 loop: CASSQGLAGTLSYEQYF. CDR3 coding DNA: TGCGCCAGCAGCCAAGGACTAGCGGGCACTCTATCCTACGAGCAGTACTTC.

This chain connects TRBV12-3 or TRBV12-4 to TRBJ2-5; D may be TRBD2 (5 bases). The V and J ends lost 8 bases and 6 bases respectively, with 16 bases between them. The CDR3 has 13 amino acids. The CDR3 DNA reads TGTGCCAGCGTCGTGGCGGGTTTGAAGACCCAGTACTTC. Its translation: CASVVAGLKTQYF.

The chain carries TRBV6-5 and TRBJ2-7, with TRBD1 identical over 10 bases. Germline V gene lookup returns CDR1 MNHEY and CDR2 SVGAGI. V lost 4 bases, J lost 0 bases, and 3 bases stayed unmatched. The CDR3 sequence is 15 residues long. CDR3: CASSWGQGSSYEQYF. The CDR3 bases are TGTGCCAGCAGTTGGGGACAGGGGAGCTCCTACGAGCAGTACTTC.

This clone was observed a single time. The J gene is TRBJ2-6, the V gene TRBV6-5; D remains ambiguous. Trimming shortened V by 2 bases and J by 0 bases, and 5 bases separated the two germline ends. Germline lookup yields CDR1 MNHEY and CDR2 SVGAGI. The CDR3 sequence is 15 residues long. The CDR3: CASSYGGSGANVLTF. The CDR3 DNA sequence: TGTGCCAGCAGTTACGGCGGCTCTGGGGCCAACGTCCTGACTTTC.

The gene calls are TRBV19 and TRBJ2-7, with 8 positions matching TRBD2. J gave up 3 bases and V 1 base, and 2 bases lay outside the gene matches. The CDR3 loop spans 14 amino acids. CDR1 and CDR2 (germline): LNHDA, SQIVND (reference sequence). In DNA form, the CDR3 reads TGTGCCAGTAGTATAGGAGCGGGGGACTACGAGCAGTACTTC. This codes for CASSIGAGDYEQYF.

This sequence joins TRBV4-1 and TRBJ2-5; TRBD2 matches 7 bases. Germline-derived CDR1 and CDR2 are MGHRA and YSYEKL. The CDR3 spans 13 residues. V was clipped by 6 bases and J by 7 bases; unmatched bases: 8. As DNA, the CDR3 is TGCGCCAGCAGTCCCCCGGGGGGTCCGACCCAGTACTTC. This encodes CASSPPGGPTQYF.

This chain joins TRBV27 and TRBJ2-1; D unresolved. The CDR3 covers 15 residues. Trimming cost V 5 bases and J 0 bases, with 11 bases left between them. Germline CDR1 reads MNHEY; CDR2 reads SMNVEV (reference sequence). CDR3 amino acids: CASSLTTFSYNEQFF. The DNA of the CDR3 is TGTGCCAGCAGTCTTACAACCTTCTCCTACAATGAGCAGTTCTTC.